This T cell receptor beta chain derives from a study of shared clonotypes between healthy human individuals. This clone showed up just once. Each of the donors was a healthy adult who was HIV-negative and had not had a recent acute infection or vaccination. The donor cohort consisted entirely of Caucasian adults residing in Nashville, Tennessee. The study separated CD4+ cells into CD45RA+ naive and CD45RA-negative memory subsets. V dropped 5 bases and J dropped 2 bases, with 10 bases sitting between them. CDR1 SGHRS and CDR2 YFSETQ come from the germline V gene. The CDR3 extends over 13 amino acids. Here immunoSEQ multiplex PCR was the method, and the copy in TCRdb shows in-frame clones only, minus some. The data contain 2.3 million or so clones, just over 90% of them singletons.

The receptor's source is a man younger than 30 in good health. Some clones in this sample may be carry-over from other donors' samples. The chain recombines TRBV5-1 with TRBJ1-1; D is undetermined. The sequencing input was naive CD4+ T cells from PBMCs. Subset defined: CD45RA+ positively selected. The CDR3 bases are TGCGCCAGCAGTATTACAGACAACACTGAAGCTTTCTTT. This translates into CASSITDNTEAFF.